Reported below is one T cell receptor beta chain. These data come from a study of blood T cell repertoires in COVID-19. Study-level background: The United States, Italy and Spain provided the acute and convalescent COVID-19 samples. Nucleic acid was either cDNA or gDNA, and it came from T cells, B-cell-depleted T cells, or PBMCs.

The V end lost 7 bases, the J end lost 4 bases, and 5 bases lay between the germline ends. The germline gives CDR1 MDHEN, CDR2 SYDVKM. The CDR3 consists of 11 residues. In the original analysis: Quantification of nucleated cells was approximated via reference gene primer amplification. Method: immunoSEQ multiplex PCR; TCRdb's copy keeps in-frame clones and lacks some. V, J and clone size were drawn from that table, and D and trimming were deduced from the DNA. The sample carries about 74,000 clones, about 88% recorded once. Sequenced material: peripheral blood. This sequence was found in a human donor in a cohort sampled during active COVID-19. This chain joins TRBV28 and TRBJ2-1; D gene uncertain. The CDR3 DNA reads TGTGCCAGCAAGCAATACAATGAGCAGTTCTTC. Translating it yields CASKQYNEQFF.